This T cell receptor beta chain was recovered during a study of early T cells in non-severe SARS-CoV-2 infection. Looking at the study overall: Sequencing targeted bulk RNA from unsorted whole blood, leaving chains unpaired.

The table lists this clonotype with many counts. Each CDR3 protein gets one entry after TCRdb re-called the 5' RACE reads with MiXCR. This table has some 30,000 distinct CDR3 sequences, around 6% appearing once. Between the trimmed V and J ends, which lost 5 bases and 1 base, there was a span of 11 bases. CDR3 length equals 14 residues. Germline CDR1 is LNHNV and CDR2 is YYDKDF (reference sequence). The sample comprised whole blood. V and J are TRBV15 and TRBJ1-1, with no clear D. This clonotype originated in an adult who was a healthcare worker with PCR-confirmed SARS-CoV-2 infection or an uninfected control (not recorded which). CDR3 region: CATSPHGRNTEAFF. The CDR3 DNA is TGTGCCACCAGCCCCCATGGCAGGAACACTGAAGCTTTCTTT.